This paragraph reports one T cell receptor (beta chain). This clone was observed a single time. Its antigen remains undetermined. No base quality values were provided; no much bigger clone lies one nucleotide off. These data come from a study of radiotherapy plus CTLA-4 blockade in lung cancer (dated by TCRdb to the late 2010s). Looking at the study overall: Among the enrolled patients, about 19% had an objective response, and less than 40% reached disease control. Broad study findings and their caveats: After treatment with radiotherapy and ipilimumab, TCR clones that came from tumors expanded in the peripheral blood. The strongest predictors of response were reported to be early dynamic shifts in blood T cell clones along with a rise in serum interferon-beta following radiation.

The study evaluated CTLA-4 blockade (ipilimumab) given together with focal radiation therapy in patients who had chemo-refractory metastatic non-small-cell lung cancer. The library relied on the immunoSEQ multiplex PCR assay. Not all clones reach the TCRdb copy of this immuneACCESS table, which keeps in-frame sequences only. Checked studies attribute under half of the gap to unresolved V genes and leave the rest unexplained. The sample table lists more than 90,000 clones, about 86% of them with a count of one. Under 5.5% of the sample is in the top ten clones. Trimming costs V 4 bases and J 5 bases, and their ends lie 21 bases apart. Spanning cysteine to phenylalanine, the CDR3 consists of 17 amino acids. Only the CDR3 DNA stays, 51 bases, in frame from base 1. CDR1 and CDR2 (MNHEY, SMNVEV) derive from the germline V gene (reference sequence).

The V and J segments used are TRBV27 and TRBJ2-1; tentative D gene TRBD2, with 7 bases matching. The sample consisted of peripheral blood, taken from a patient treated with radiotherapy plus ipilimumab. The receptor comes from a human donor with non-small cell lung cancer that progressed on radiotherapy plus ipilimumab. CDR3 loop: CASSSHGGGGQNNEQFF. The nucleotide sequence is TGTGCCAGCAGTTCACACGGAGGGGGAGGGCAGAACAATGAGCAGTTCTTC.